These 5 T cell receptor beta chains were all obtained from the same sample, sequenced in a study of T-cell memory formation after mild COVID-19. Using its own MiXCR run on the 5' RACE reads, TCRdb lists one record per CDR3 protein. In the table there are some 160,000 distinct CDR3 sequences, roughly 13% of which are singletons. Material for sequencing was PBMCs or a T cell subset sorted from them (not recorded which). These receptors all stem from a young man who had mild COVID-19 (a few samples of this study predate the infection). Cell type and time point are not known.

The rearrangement joins TRBV27 to TRBJ2-7; TRBD1 aligns across 10 bases. CDR1 is MNHEY, CDR2 SMNVEV, per germline (reference sequence). The CDR3 is 15 residues long. The V segment lost 6 bases and the J segment 4 bases; nucleotides outside the gene matches: 9. CDR3 region: CASRSPGQGFYEQYV. The CDR3 bases are TGTGCCAGCAGATCTCCGGGACAGGGGTTTTACGAGCAGTACGTC.

This clonotype has a handful of counts. The gene calls are TRBV7-3 and TRBJ2-2, with D unclear. V lost 5 bases and J 4 bases, leaving 14 bases between the germline ends. Germline assignment: CDR1 SGHTA and CDR2 FQGTGA. The CDR3 consists of 15 residues. CDR3 in amino acids: CASSLGAGVTGELFF. DNA for the CDR3: TGTGCCAGCAGCCTCGGAGCAGGCGTCACCGGGGAGCTGTTTTTT.

A few counts support this clonotype. The rearrangement links TRBV2 to TRBJ2-1; possible D gene TRBD2, 6 bases. CDR1 is SNHLY and CDR2 is FYNNEI in the germline V gene. V was shortened by 8 bases and J by 14 bases, with 16 bases between the two germline ends. CDR3 length equals 11 residues. CDR3 sequence: CASGSGTSEFF. The CDR3 DNA reads as TGTGCCAGCGGTTCCGGGACTTCGGAGTTCTTC.

The genes are TRBV29-1 and TRBJ1-1, with a possible D match to TRBD1 (6 bases). Germline V lookup: CDR1 SQVTM, CDR2 ANQGSEA. The length of the CDR3 is 13 residues. Trimming took 8 bases from V and 0 from J, leaving 13 bases between them. CDR3 residues: CSYLRGLNTEAFF. DNA of the CDR3: TGCAGCTACCTCAGGGGCCTGAACACTGAAGCTTTCTTT.

This clonotype has only a few counts. V gene TRBV4-1 combines with J gene TRBJ2-5; 10 bases fit TRBD2. The junction had 5 bases not matched to a gene; V was cut back by 0 bases and J by 4 bases. The length of the CDR3 is 16 residues. CDR1 MGHRA and CDR2 YSYEKL come from the germline V gene. CDR3 region: CASSQEASGGAETQYF. CDR3 nucleotide sequence: TGCGCCAGCAGCCAAGAGGCTAGCGGGGGAGCAGAGACCCAGTACTTC.